This entry lists 4 T cell receptor beta chains sequenced from one sample in a study of T-cell memory formation after mild COVID-19. TCRdb independently ran MiXCR on the 5' RACE reads; one entry per CDR3 protein. The table shows around 190,000 distinct CDR3 sequences, with roughly 18% occurring only once. Sequencing input: PBMCs or a T cell subset sorted from them (not recorded which). The receptors come from a man aged 18 to 29 who had mild COVID-19 (a few samples of this study predate the infection). Cell type and time point are not known.

The V and J genes are TRBV5-1 and TRBJ2-7; D unresolved. CDR1 SGHRS and CDR2 YFSETQ come from the germline V gene. With 4 bases removed from V and 1 base from J, the gap between germline ends came to 15 bases. The CDR3 runs 15 residues. The DNA of the CDR3 is TGCGCCAGCAGCGCAACCGGGTTAAGGTCCTACGAGCAGTACTTC. Translated: CASSATGLRSYEQYF.

The chain uses TRBV7-9 and TRBJ1-1; D uncertain. The CDR3 covers 12 residues. With 8 bases removed from V and 4 bases from J, the gap between germline ends came to 11 bases. Germline V gene data show CDR1 as SEHNR and CDR2 as FQNEAQ (reference sequence). The CDR3 protein is CASGGGSTEAFF. CDR3 sequence (DNA): TGTGCCAGCGGTGGCGGGAGCACTGAAGCTTTCTTT.

Only a few counts were recorded for this clonotype. This chain uses TRBV3-1 with TRBJ2-3; no firm D call. CDR1 and CDR2 (germline): LGHDT, YNNKEL (reference sequence). The CDR3 contains 13 residues. V lost 0 bases, J lost 4 bases, and 5 bases lay in between. In DNA form, the CDR3 reads TGTGCCAGCAGCCAAGATGTTTCAGATACGCAGTATTTT. It codes for CASSQDVSDTQYF.

This chain joins TRBV20-1 and TRBJ1-1; TRBD1 agrees at 8 bases. Looked up from germline, CDR1 is DFQATT and CDR2 is SNEGSKA (reference sequence). The CDR3 length is 14 residues. Germline trimming cut 6 bases from V and 2 bases from J; bases unmatched to any gene: 8. The CDR3 coding sequence is TGCAGTGCCGCCAACTCAGGGGGCAACACTGAAGCTTTCTTT. This gives the protein CSAANSGGNTEAFF.